The source of this T cell receptor beta chain is a study of shared clonotypes between healthy human individuals. Background on the study: Every donor yielded three CD4 naive, three CD4 memory, two CD8 naive and one CD8 memory plate. Study-level findings and limits: In having few donors, the study represented limited genetic and exposure-history diversity. Non-shared clonotypes had lower generation probabilities than clonotypes shared by all four sorted-subset donors.

The ends lost 10 bases at V and 4 bases at J; junction bases unmatched: 6. Germline-derived CDR1 and CDR2 are SNHLY and FYNNEI. CDR3 size: 12 residues. TCRdb's table, derived via immunoSEQ multiplex PCR, lists solely in-frame clones and lacks some. This sample carries more than 2 million clones, just under 95% of them seen once, and the ten largest clones take 0.9% to 1.3%. For this clone: The antigen remains undetermined.

Terminally differentiated effector memory CD45RA+ cells were excluded from the naive CD8 cells, which were CD45RO-negative and positively selected for CCR7. The V call is TRBV2, the J call TRBJ1-1; 7 nucleotides match TRBD1. Sequenced sample: naive CD8+ T cells sorted from blood. The clonotype was recovered from a man younger than 35 in good health. The CDR3 DNA follows: TGTGCCAACAGGGGTGCTGGCACTGAAGCTTTCTTT. Translated, it gives CANRGAGTEAFF. Complete variable domain (other parts from reference TRBV2 and TRBJ1-1): EPEVTQTPSHQVTQMGQEVILRCVPISNHLYFYWYRQILGQKVEFLVSFYNNEISEKSEIFDDQFSVERPDGSNFTLKIRSTKLEDSAMYFCANRGAGTEAFFGQGTRLTVV.